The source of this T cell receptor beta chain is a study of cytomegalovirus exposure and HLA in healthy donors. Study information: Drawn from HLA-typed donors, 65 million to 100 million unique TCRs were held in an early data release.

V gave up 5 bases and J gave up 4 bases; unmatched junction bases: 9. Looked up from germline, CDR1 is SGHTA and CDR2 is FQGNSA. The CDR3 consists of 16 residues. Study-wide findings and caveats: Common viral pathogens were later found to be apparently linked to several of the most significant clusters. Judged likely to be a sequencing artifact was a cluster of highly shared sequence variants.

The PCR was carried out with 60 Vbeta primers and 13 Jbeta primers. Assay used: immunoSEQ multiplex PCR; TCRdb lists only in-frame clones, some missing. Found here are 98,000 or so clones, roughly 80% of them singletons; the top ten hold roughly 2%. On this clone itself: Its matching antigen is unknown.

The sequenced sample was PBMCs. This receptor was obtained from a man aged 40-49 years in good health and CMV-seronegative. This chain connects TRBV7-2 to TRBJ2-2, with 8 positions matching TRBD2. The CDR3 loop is CASSPRPGRATGELFF. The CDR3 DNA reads TGTGCCAGCAGCCCCCGCCCCGGGAGGGCCACCGGGGAGCTGTTTTTT.